These 27 T cell receptor beta chains originate from one sample sequenced in a study of human T cells and chemical hapten exposure. As for time point: healthy volunteer bleed at 6 weeks. Whole blood that had not been fractionated was the source of extracted total RNA. From the RACE reads, TCRdb called clonotypes with MiXCR, one entry per CDR3 protein. The data contain 75,000 to 80,000 distinct CDR3 sequences, about 8.6% of them singletons. The material sequenced was whole blood. The source is a female donor in good health. Some clones in this sample may be carry-over from other donors' samples.

The rearrangement uses TRBV27 and TRBJ1-1; unclear D gene. V dropped 8 bases and J dropped 1 base, with 5 bases sitting between them. The CDR3 is 11 residues long. The germline gives CDR1 MNHEY, CDR2 SMNVEV (reference sequence). The CDR3 DNA follows: TGTGCCAGCCTGGGGAACACTGAAGCTTTCTTT. Amino acid sequence: CASLGNTEAFF.

This clonotype was seen repeatedly, ten times or more. The chain joins TRBV28 to TRBJ1-4; no firm D call. The CDR3 runs 16 residues. The V gene's germline CDR1 is MDHEN and CDR2 SYDVKM. The V gene lost 3 bases and the J gene lost 4 bases, with 15 bases spanning the gap. CDR3 sequence: CASSFNSGPYNEKLFF. The CDR3 DNA reads TGTGCCAGCAGTTTCAACTCCGGGCCTTATAATGAAAAACTGTTTTTT. The entire variable domain, with the rest obtained from reference TRBV28 and TRBJ1-4, is as follows: DVKVTQSSRYLVKRTGEKVFLECVQDMDHENMFWYRQDPGLGLRLIYFSYDVKMKEKGDIPEGYSVSREKKERFSLILESASTNQTSMYLCASSFNSGPYNEKLFFGSGTQLSVL.

This clonotype has ten or more counts. This chain uses TRBV3-1 with TRBJ2-1; D unresolved. Germline assignment: CDR1 LGHDT and CDR2 YNNKEL (reference sequence). CDR3 length: 14 amino acids. The V end lost 3 bases, the J end lost 5 bases, and 11 bases lay between the germline ends. In DNA, the CDR3 is TGTGCCAGCAGCCATAACATTGGGGACAATGAGCAGTTCTTC. This sequence encodes CASSHNIGDNEQFF.

This clonotype was detected only a few times. This chain links TRBV29-1 with TRBJ2-5; D remains unclear. Germline V gene lookup returns CDR1 SQVTM and CDR2 ANQGSEA. The CDR3 runs 15 residues. V was trimmed by 5 bases and J by 0 bases, leaving 16 bases between them. The CDR3 region has the DNA TGCAGCGTTCCGGGCACCAGGAACGACCAAGAGACCCAGTACTTC. This sequence encodes CSVPGTRNDQETQYF.

The chain links TRBV5-4 to TRBJ1-1; no reliable D call. The germline V gene encodes CDR1 SGHNT and CDR2 YYREEE (reference sequence). V lost 0 bases and J 3 bases, leaving 9 bases between the germline ends. This CDR3 spans 14 amino acids. The CDR3 DNA reads TGTGCCAGCAGCTTGGGCGGAAAGGACACTGAAGCTTTCTTT. Translated, it gives CASSLGGKDTEAFF.

This clonotype was found a few times. The V call is TRBV4-2, the J call TRBJ1-2; D is unresolved. Trimming removed 0 bases at V and 8 bases at J, with 13 bases between. Germline V gene sequence: CDR1 LGHNA, CDR2 YNFKEQ. The CDR3 extends over 14 amino acids. CDR3 in amino acids: CASSQEAGRRGYTF. For the CDR3, the DNA is TGTGCCAGCAGCCAAGAGGCAGGTCGAAGGGGCTACACCTTC.

This clonotype was counted a few times. The V call is TRBV12-3 or TRBV12-4, the J call TRBJ2-3; 9 bases map to TRBD1. J lost 2 bases, V lost 6 bases, and 6 bases had no gene match. This CDR3 has 15 residues. CDR3 loop: CASSPGQGITDTQYF. Written as DNA, the CDR3 is TGTGCCAGCAGCCCCGGACAGGGGATCACAGATACGCAGTATTTT.

This clonotype was picked up a small number of times. The chain combines TRBV20-1 with TRBJ2-7, with TRBD1 identical over 7 bases. Trimming cost V 2 bases and J 0 bases; bases outside gene matches: 13. Germline CDR1 reads DFQATT; CDR2 reads SNEGSKA (reference sequence). This CDR3 comprises 17 residues. CDR3 loop: CSARNARGSIPSYEQYF. CDR3 DNA sequence: TGCAGTGCTAGAAATGCCAGGGGGTCCATCCCCTCCTACGAGCAGTACTTC.

This clonotype showed up many times. The genes are TRBV11-2 and TRBJ1-3; D not resolved. Germline CDR1 is SGHAT and CDR2 is FQNNGV. There are 13 residues in the CDR3. V was cut by 5 bases and J by 5 bases, with 10 bases left in between. The CDR3 spells CASSASIRNTIYF. The CDR3 nucleotides are TGTGCCAGCAGCGCGTCAATCCGAAACACCATATATTTT.

This clonotype appeared many times. The rearrangement links TRBV2 to TRBJ2-3, with 7 bases fitting TRBD1. This CDR3 is built from 16 residues. CDR1 and CDR2 (germline): SNHLY, FYNNEI. J lost 2 bases, V lost 2 bases, and 7 bases had no gene match. Here the CDR3 reads CASSELWTGSTDTQYF. The CDR3 nucleotides read TGTGCCAGCAGTGAACTGTGGACAGGATCCACAGATACGCAGTATTTT.

This clonotype was detected a few times. The chain uses TRBV24-1 and TRBJ2-3; D may be TRBD2 (5 bases). The CDR3 sequence is 17 residues long. The V gene's germline CDR1 is KGHDR and CDR2 SFDVKD. Trimming took off 5 bases at V and 3 bases at J, with 20 bases between the two ends. The CDR3 reads CATSAPLLARGTDTQYF. As DNA, the CDR3 is TGTGCCACCAGTGCGCCCCTTTTAGCGAGAGGGACAGATACGCAGTATTTT.

The rearrangement links TRBV12-3 or TRBV12-4 to TRBJ1-3; D gene ambiguous. Trimming stripped 3 bases from V and 6 bases from J, with 6 bases between. The CDR3 extends over 12 amino acids. The CDR3 region is CASSFLLNTIYF. Written as DNA, the CDR3 is TGTGCCAGCAGTTTTCTCCTAAACACCATATATTTT.

This clonotype was observed a few times. CDR3 DNA: TGTGCCATCAGTGAGTCTCTTTCCCAAGAGACCCAGTACTTC. Residues: CAISESLSQETQYF. The rearrangement uses TRBV10-3 and TRBJ2-5; D not resolved. V was clipped by 0 bases and J by 1 base, with 6 bases between them. This CDR3 has 14 residues. From germline, CDR1 is ENHRY and CDR2 SYGVKD.

V usage is TRBV29-1 and J usage is TRBJ2-3; 9 bases are a match to TRBD1. Germline trimming cut 6 bases from V and 6 bases from J; bases unmatched to any gene: 16. The CDR3 covers 16 residues. Germline CDR1 reads SQVTM; CDR2 reads ANQGSEA. The CDR3 sequence: CSVAPGQGWGTDTQYF. The CDR3 DNA follows: TGCAGCGTGGCACCGGGACAGGGTTGGGGTACGGATACGCAGTATTTT.

The chain is built from TRBV7-9 and TRBJ2-3, with 8 nucleotides matching TRBD2. J was trimmed by 4 bases and V by 6 bases; bases with no gene match: 9. Germline CDR1 and CDR2: SEHNR and FQNEAQ (reference sequence). The CDR3 has 15 amino acids. Here the CDR3 reads CASRESGGGPDTQYF. Here the CDR3 DNA reads TGTGCCAGCAGGGAATCCGGGGGGGGCCCAGATACGCAGTATTTT.

This clonotype has a handful of counts. This sequence joins TRBV19 and TRBJ1-6; TRBD1 matches 7 bases. This CDR3 contains 15 residues. The germline V gene has CDR1 LNHDA and CDR2 SQIVND (reference sequence). V was pared by 4 bases and J by 6 bases, with 6 bases of the junction left unmatched. CDR3 sequence: CASSTKGDSNSPLHF. The CDR3 bases are TGTGCCAGTAGTACCAAAGGGGACAGTAATTCACCCCTCCACTTT.

This chain uses TRBV29-1 with TRBJ1-1; TRBD1 aligns across 7 bases. V gave up 6 bases and J gave up 1 base; unmatched junction bases: 14. The CDR3 has 16 residues. Germline V lookup: CDR1 SQVTM, CDR2 ANQGSEA. The CDR3 region is CSVFDRAEIRNTEAFF. The CDR3 DNA reads as TGCAGCGTCTTTGACAGGGCCGAAATTAGGAACACTGAAGCTTTCTTT. Variable domain in full (rest from reference TRBV29-1 and TRBJ1-1): SAVISQKPSRDICQRGTSLTIQCQVDSQVTMMFWYRQQPGQSLTLIATANQGSEATYESGFVIDKFPISRPNLTFSTLTVSNMSPEDSSIYLCSVFDRAEIRNTEAFFGQGTRLTVV.

This clonotype was counted ten times or more. The V and J genes are TRBV7-9 and TRBJ1-4, with D possibly matching TRBD1 (5 bases). Trimming shortened V by 5 bases and J by 0 bases, and 10 bases separated the two germline ends. The CDR3 loop spans 15 amino acids. The V gene's germline CDR1 is SEHNR and CDR2 FQNEAQ (reference sequence). CDR3 amino acids: CASSLLGATNEKLFF. CDR3 in DNA: TGTGCCAGCAGCCTCTTGGGGGCAACTAATGAAAAACTGTTTTTT.

This CDR3 is CASTTDGDLNEQYF. The CDR3 DNA reads TGTGCCAGCACCACCGACGGGGACCTAAACGAGCAGTACTTC. V gene TRBV12-3 or TRBV12-4 combines with J gene TRBJ2-7; either TRBD1 or TRBD2 may supply D (5 bases each). CDR3 length: 14 residues. V lost 7 bases to trimming and J lost 5 bases, with 18 bases between them.

This clonotype was counted ten times or more. This chain joins TRBV20-1 and TRBJ2-3; D is perhaps TRBD1 (6 bases). The germline V gene has CDR1 DFQATT and CDR2 SNEGSKA (reference sequence). The germline V and J ends were trimmed by 3 bases and 0 bases, with 10 bases remaining between them. This CDR3 is built from 14 residues. CDR3 protein: CSASWQGSTDTQYF. The CDR3 region has the DNA TGCAGTGCTAGCTGGCAGGGGAGCACAGATACGCAGTATTTT.

Here the CDR3 DNA reads TGTGCCAGCAGTTACACGGCTGACTATGGCTACACCTTC. The encoded protein is CASSYTADYGYTF. The chain carries TRBV27 and TRBJ1-2; D gene ambiguous. V lost 4 bases to trimming and J lost 3 bases, with 9 bases between them. CDR3 length: 13 amino acids. Germline V gene data show CDR1 as MNHEY and CDR2 as SMNVEV (reference sequence).

This rearrangement joins TRBV6-5 to TRBJ1-1; 9 bases map to TRBD1. Per the germline V gene, CDR1 is MNHEY and CDR2 is SVGAGI. The V and J ends lost 6 bases and 7 bases, in that order; junction bases with no gene match: 6. There are 13 residues in the CDR3. The CDR3 DNA reads as TGTGCCAGCAGCAGGACAGGGGAGGATGAAGCTTTCTTT. This encodes CASSRTGEDEAFF.

The genes are TRBV12-3 or TRBV12-4 and TRBJ2-7; 7 nucleotides match TRBD1. The CDR3 extends over 13 amino acids. The V segment lost 6 bases and the J segment 6 bases; nucleotides outside the gene matches: 8. Here the CDR3 reads CASRTRQGSEQYF. The CDR3 DNA is TGTGCCAGCAGGACACGACAGGGTTCCGAGCAGTACTTC.

This clonotype occurred a few times. The rearrangement joins TRBV20-1 to TRBJ2-2, with 8 bases matching TRBD1. Per germline, CDR1 DFQATT and CDR2 SNEGSKA (reference sequence). The CDR3 has 14 amino acids. Trimming removed 3 bases from V and 6 bases from J; junction bases left unmatched: 6. CDR3 DNA sequence: TGCAGTGCTAGTAGGACAGGGTTTTCCGGGGAGCTGTTTTTT. Amino acids: CSASRTGFSGELFF.

At least ten counts were recorded for this clonotype. The chain recombines TRBV25-1 with TRBJ1-1; TRBD1 might be the D (5 bases). With 3 bases removed from V and 5 bases from J, the gap between germline ends came to 10 bases. This CDR3 spans 13 amino acids. Germline V gene sequence: CDR1 MGHDK, CDR2 SYGVNS. CDR3 sequence: CASSENRQTEAFF. The CDR3, as DNA: TGTGCCAGCAGTGAGAACCGACAGACTGAAGCTTTCTTT. The full variable domain, with the rest looked up from reference TRBV25-1 and TRBJ1-1, is EADIYQTPRYLVIGTGKKITLECSQTMGHDKMYWYQQDPGMELHLIHYSYGVNSTEKGDLSSESTVSRIRTEHFPLTLESARPSHTSQYLCASSENRQTEAFFGQGTRLTVV.

Ten or more counts support this clonotype. This sequence joins TRBV10-3 and TRBJ2-7, with 11 bases that match TRBD2. The ends lost 7 bases at V and 1 base at J; junction bases unmatched: 9. Germline V lookup: CDR1 ENHRY, CDR2 SYGVKD. This CDR3 comprises 16 residues. In DNA, the CDR3 is TGTGCCATCATGCCTAGCGGGGGGCTTCTATCCTACGAGCAGTACTTC. The encoded protein is CAIMPSGGLLSYEQYF.

The V gene is TRBV7-9, the J gene TRBJ1-1; D uncertain. V was shortened by 2 bases and J by 1 base, with 8 bases between the two germline ends. Germline CDR1 and CDR2: SEHNR and FQNEAQ (reference sequence). The CDR3 contains 14 residues. The CDR3 bases are TGTGCCAGCAGCTTAAGTCGGGAGAACACTGAAGCTTTCTTT. Protein product: CASSLSRENTEAFF.